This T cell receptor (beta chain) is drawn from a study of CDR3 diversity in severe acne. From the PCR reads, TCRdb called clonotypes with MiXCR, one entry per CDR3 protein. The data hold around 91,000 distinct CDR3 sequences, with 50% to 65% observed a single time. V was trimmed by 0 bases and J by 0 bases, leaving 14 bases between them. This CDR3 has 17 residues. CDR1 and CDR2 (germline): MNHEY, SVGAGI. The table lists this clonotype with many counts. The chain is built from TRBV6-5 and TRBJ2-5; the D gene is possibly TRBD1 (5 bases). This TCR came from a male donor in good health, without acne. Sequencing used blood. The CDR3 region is CASSYSTRVRYQETQYF. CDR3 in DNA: TGTGCCAGCAGTTACTCGACCAGGGTGAGGTACCAAGAGACCCAGTACTTC.